Sequencing of this T cell receptor (beta chain) was carried out in a study of blood T cells in healthy people across ages. Study-wide results and limits: The study found more naive CD4+ cells and higher diversity in long-lived than aged donors. Reliance upon unsorted PBMCs precluded definitive naive versus antigen-experienced comparison.

Remarks on this clonotype: The antigen is undetermined.

Trimming removed 0 bases at V and 5 bases at J, with 15 bases between. This CDR3 is 15 amino acids long. Germline V lookup: CDR1 SGHRS, CDR2 YFSETQ. A J-beta primer mix and a sample-barcoded 5' primer were used in a second PCR of about 7 to 12 cycles. Each CDR3 protein gets one entry after TCRdb re-called the 5' RACE reads with MiXCR. The sample holds 700,000 to 950,000 distinct CDR3 sequences, 58% seen once. The chain employs TRBV5-1 and TRBJ2-7, with a weak D call TRBD1 (5 bases). This clonotype was sampled from a man younger than 40 in good health. The sample was blood. CDR3 in amino acids: CASSLVALAGNEQYF. DNA for the CDR3: TGCGCCAGCAGCTTGGTGGCGCTGGCAGGGAACGAGCAGTACTTC.